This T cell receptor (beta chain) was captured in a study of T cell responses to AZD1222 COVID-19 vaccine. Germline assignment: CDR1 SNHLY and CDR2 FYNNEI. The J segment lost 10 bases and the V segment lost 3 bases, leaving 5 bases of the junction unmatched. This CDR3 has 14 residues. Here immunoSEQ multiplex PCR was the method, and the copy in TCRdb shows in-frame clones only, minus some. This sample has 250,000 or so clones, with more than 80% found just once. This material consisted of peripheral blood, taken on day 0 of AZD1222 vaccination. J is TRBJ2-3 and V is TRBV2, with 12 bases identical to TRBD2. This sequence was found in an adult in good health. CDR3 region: CASSDRTSGVSQYF. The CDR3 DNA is TGTGCCAGCAGTGACCGGACTAGCGGGGTGTCGCAGTATTTT.